Listed here is a single T cell receptor beta chain. This clone registers as medium-sized (0.01 to 0.1%) within its sample. Base quality data are lacking; no much larger clone is found one base away. The time point label here, explained by the study, means: cells obtained before transplantation from donor or recipient. In mixed lymphocyte reactions, around 200,000 CFSE-labeled pre-transplant responders were plated with around 200,000 irradiated violet-dye-labeled stimulators and cultured for over five days. Proliferating CD3+CD4+CFSE-low and CD3+CD8+CFSE-low responder cells were FACS-sorted on a BD Influx sorter after the mixed lymphocyte reaction. The data are from a study of graft-versus-host responses after intestinal transplantation (dated by TCRdb to about 2021). Regarding the research as a whole: Multivisceral, liver-intestinal, or isolated intestinal transplants were received by the recipients. Donor T cell macrochimerism was defined as a peak of at least 4% donor T cells among recipient peripheral blood mononuclear cells. All recipients received anti-thymocyte globulin induction followed by maintenance tacrolimus and steroids for approximately 3 years. Samples from a few later patients were sequenced in-house on an Illumina MiSeq with MiXCR processing rather than by the commercial service. Of the approximately 25 intestinal transplant recipients enrolled in the cohort, one of whom was a retransplant, a few patients without pretransplant specimens were excluded. After intestinal transplantation, graft-versus-host and host-versus-graft alloreactive T cell clones were followed in the graft, circulation and bone marrow using bulk TCR-beta CDR3 sequencing. Alloreactive clones were identified by sequencing pre-transplant mixed lymphocyte reaction products and comparing them with unstimulated pre-transplant donor and recipient T cells. The research as a whole found: Early after transplant, declines in HvG clones were associated with peak levels of circulating GvH clones. Patients with donor T cell macrochimerism had high GvH to HvG T cell clonal ratios in their allografts. Conclusions were limited by the relatively low number and heterogeneity of intestinal transplant patients. GvH clones turned up in recipient bone marrow, with some appearing earlier in ileal mucosa or blood, a pattern consistent with an intestinal mucosal origin.

The library was produced with the immunoSEQ multiplex PCR assay. In most patients, genomic DNA was isolated using the Qiagen DNeasy Blood and Tissue Kit and sent frozen to Adaptive Biotechnologies for TCR sequencing. For most patients, high-throughput TCR-beta CDR3 sequencing of genomic DNA was performed by Adaptive Biotechnologies. For the original study's pipeline: Adaptive's ImmunoSEQ software supplied the TCR sequencing data for 15 to 20 patients, while MiXCR and VDJtools were used to process a few other patients. To correct CD4 versus CD8 sorting errors, any sequence found in both subsets at a frequency ratio below 5:1 was removed. CDR3 nucleotide sequences shared by donor and recipient were removed because the origin of these sequences could not be assigned. At least 2-fold expansion over unstimulated cells and a minimum CFSE-low frequency of 0.002% (template counts) or 0.001% (read counts) were required for clones to be classified as alloreactive. A clone was considered mappable if detected in the sequenced pre-transplant spleen, lymph node, or MLR CFSE-low populations of the donor or recipient. The cumulative frequency of alloreactive clones was calculated as a percentage of all sequences, weighted by copy number. TCRdb mirrors the immuneACCESS table, restricted to in-frame sequences. Some clones are absent from its copies; in checked studies, under half trace to an unresolved V gene, and the reason for the others is unknown. The V and J calls and clone size were taken over from that table, and D and trimming were inferred from the DNA. The sample table lists some 6,600 clones, roughly 33% of them with a count of one. The ten biggest clones cover nearly 4% of the sample.

CDR1 and CDR2 (MNHNS, SASEGT) derive from the germline V gene. Including cysteine and phenylalanine, the CDR3 has 13 amino acids. The sequence is cut down to CDR3 DNA, 39 bases in frame from base 1. Relative to germline, V is 3 bases shorter and J is 9 bases shorter, with 12 bases between their ends. The origin of this receptor is a human patient who was an organ donor for intestinal transplantation. The V gene is TRBV6-1 and the J gene is TRBJ2-4; TRBD1 is a possible D gene, resting on 6 matching bases. The material sequenced was alloreactive CD4+ T cells from a mixed lymphocyte reaction culture, taken before transplantation. This specimen's cell subset or site label, interpreted: CFSE-low proliferating T cells sorted from roughly six-day pre-transplant mixed lymphocyte reaction (GvH or HvG direction). The DNA sequence is TGTGCCAGCAGTGACAACAGGGTGAGCATTCAGTACTTC. Its translation is CASSDNRVSIQYF.